This TCR beta chain was captured in a study of T cells after yellow fever vaccination. A single record per CDR3 protein comes from TCRdb applying MiXCR to the 5' RACE reads. The data show some 290,000 distinct CDR3 sequences, with around 10% seen just once and about 3% held by the top ten. CDR3 length: 16 residues. Per the germline V gene, CDR1 is MNHEY and CDR2 is SVGAGI. Trimming pared 0 bases from V and 0 bases from J, leaving 8 bases between. This sequence was found in a man between 18 and 29 years old who received the YFV17D yellow fever vaccine. The sequencing here drew on CD4+ T cells sorted from PBMCs, taken 45 days after the yellow fever booster vaccination. The gene calls are TRBV6-5 and TRBJ1-4; D gene uncertain. CDR3 region: CASSYSGAATNEKLFF. As DNA, the CDR3 is TGTGCCAGCAGTTACTCGGGCGCTGCAACTAATGAAAAACTGTTTTTT.